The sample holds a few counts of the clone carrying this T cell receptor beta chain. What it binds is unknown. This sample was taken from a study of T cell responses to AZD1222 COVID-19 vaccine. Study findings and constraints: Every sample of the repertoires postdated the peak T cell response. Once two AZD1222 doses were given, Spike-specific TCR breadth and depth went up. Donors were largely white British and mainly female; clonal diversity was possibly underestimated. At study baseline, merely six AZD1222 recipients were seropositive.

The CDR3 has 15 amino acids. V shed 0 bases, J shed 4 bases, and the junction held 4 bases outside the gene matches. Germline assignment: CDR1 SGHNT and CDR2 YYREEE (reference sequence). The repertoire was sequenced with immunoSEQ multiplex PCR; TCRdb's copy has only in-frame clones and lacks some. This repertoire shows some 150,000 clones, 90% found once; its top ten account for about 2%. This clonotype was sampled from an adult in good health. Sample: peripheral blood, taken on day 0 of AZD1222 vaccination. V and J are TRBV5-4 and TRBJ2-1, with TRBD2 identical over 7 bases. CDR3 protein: CASSLDLAEYNEQFF. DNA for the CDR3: TGTGCCAGCAGCTTGGACCTAGCGGAGTACAATGAGCAGTTCTTC.